Sequencing of this T cell receptor (beta chain) was carried out in a study of cytomegalovirus exposure and HLA in healthy donors. The repertoire was sequenced with immunoSEQ multiplex PCR; TCRdb's copy has only in-frame clones and lacks some. Among some 100,000 clones listed, around nine tenths were seen once. The CDR3 is 15 amino acids. V lost 0 bases and J lost 3, with 12 bases in between. Looked up from germline, CDR1 is LGHNA and CDR2 is YSLEER. These donors were members of the roughly 120-subject validation cohort, a group separate from the approximately 670-subject first cohort. The sequence came from a young woman in good health and CMV-seronegative. Sequences were obtained from PBMCs. The chain couples TRBV4-3 to TRBJ2-7; D might be TRBD2 (6 bases). The CDR3 coding sequence is TGCGCCAGCAGCCAAGATTGGGACTTGGGCTACGAGCAGTACTTC. This translates into CASSQDWDLGYEQYF.